A selection of T cell receptor beta chains follows, all from one sample in a study of blood T cell repertoires in COVID-19. The protocol was immunoSEQ multiplex PCR, while the TCRdb copy is restricted to in-frame clones and leaves out a portion. Of more than 300,000 clones listed, around 84% were seen once; the top ten hold about 10%. Sequencing was carried out using PBMCs or T cells enriched from blood (not recorded which). Receptor source: a woman aged 18-29 years who had recovered from COVID-19. The CDR3 runs from the conserved cysteine through the conserved F or W. A D gene is named only where the DNA matches it firmly. Clone size is stated in some rows and not others, as once, few, many or a class when expanded.

J,D,V,size,CDR3,DNA
TRBJ1-1,-,TRBV10-3,-,CAIRATQGVAEAFF,TGTGCCATCAGGGCGACCCAAGGGGTCGCTGAAGCTTTCTTT
TRBJ1-5,-,TRBV28,-,CASSSLLRGQPQHF,TGTGCCAGCAGTTCTCTCCTGCGGGGGCAGCCCCAGCATTTT
TRBJ2-5,TRBD2,TRBV28,-,CASSSIAGGYGTQYF,TGTGCCAGCAGTTCAATAGCGGGGGGCTACGGGACCCAGTACTTC
TRBJ2-3,-,TRBV19,-,CASSGFPTDTQYF,TGTGCCAGTAGCGGTTTCCCCACAGATACGCAGTATTTT
TRBJ2-5,TRBD2,TRBV6-5,-,CASSYVGGQETQYF,TGTGCCAGCAGTTACGTGGGGGGGCAAGAGACCCAGTACTTC
TRBJ1-2,TRBD1,TRBV5-1,-,CASSPGQGSLRYGYTF,TGCGCCAGCAGCCCGGGACAGGGATCATTGAGGTATGGCTACACCTTC
TRBJ1-1,-,TRBV29-1,-,CSVHSPLNTEAFF,TGCAGCGTCCACAGTCCCCTGAACACTGAAGCTTTCTTT
TRBJ2-7,-,TRBV6-1,-,CASSEVSSEPYEQYF,TGTGCCAGCAGTGAAGTAAGTAGCGAGCCCTACGAGCAGTACTTC
TRBJ1-5,-,TRBV4-1,-,CASSQTGKGNQPQHF,TGCGCCAGCAGCCAAACAGGGAAGGGCAATCAGCCCCAGCATTTT
TRBJ2-3,-,TRBV28,-,CASRYSTDTQYF,TGTGCCAGCAGATATAGCACAGATACGCAGTATTTT
TRBJ1-2,TRBD1,TRBV7-9,-,CASSSTHPGQRGLF,TGTGCCAGCAGCTCCACACACCCGGGACAGAGGGGGCTCTTC
TRBJ2-3,TRBD2,TRBV4-2,-,CASSQEGFGLAGSTDTQYF,TGTGCCAGCAGCCAAGAAGGTTTTGGGCTAGCGGGGAGCACAGATACGCAGTATTTT
TRBJ2-1,TRBD2,TRBV7-9,few,CASSKLAGGINEQFF,TGTGCCAGCAGCAAACTAGCGGGAGGGATCAATGAGCAGTTCTTC
TRBJ1-2,TRBD1,TRBV29-1,few,CSVEVPQGGFYGYTF,TGCAGCGTTGAAGTCCCACAGGGGGGGTTCTATGGCTACACCTTC
TRBJ2-5,TRBD1,TRBV5-1,-,CASSNGQGAGENQETQYF,TGCGCCAGCAGCAACGGACAGGGGGCGGGGGAAAACCAAGAGACCCAGTACTTC
TRBJ2-2,TRBD2,TRBV7-8,-,CASSSPVAGGDRTGELFF,TGTGCCAGCAGCTCTCCCGTAGCGGGAGGGGATCGGACCGGGGAGCTGTTTTTT
TRBJ1-2,TRBD1,TRBV28,-,CASSSDRGSYANYGYTF,TGTGCCAGCAGTTCGGACAGGGGATCCTATGCTAACTATGGCTACACCTTC
TRBJ1-2,-,TRBV14,-,CASSQGPPGKGGLYGYTF,TGTGCCAGCAGTCAAGGCCCACCGGGGAAGGGAGGACTCTATGGCTACACCTTC
TRBJ2-3,-,TRBV7-3,-,CASSSGATDTQYF,TGTGCCAGCAGCTCAGGGGCCACAGATACGCAGTATTTT
TRBJ1-4,TRBD1,TRBV30,-,CAWSRQGGEKLFF,TGTGCCTGGAGTAGACAGGGTGGAGAAAAACTGTTTTTT
TRBJ1-5,-,TRBV19,-,CASSIGPGMVRQPQHF,TGTGCCAGTAGTATCGGTCCGGGAATGGTCCGTCAGCCCCAGCATTTT
TRBJ1-2,TRBD1,TRBV29-1,-,CSVESPGTGRYGYTF,TGCAGCGTTGAGTCCCCCGGGACAGGGCGCTATGGCTACACCTTC
TRBJ1-4,-,TRBV30,-,CAWSVGSTTNEKLFF,TGTGCCTGGAGTGTGGGCAGCACAACTAATGAAAAACTGTTTTTT
TRBJ2-5,-,TRBV28,-,CASSPQGRETQYF,TGTGCCAGCAGCCCTCAGGGTAGAGAGACCCAGTACTTC
TRBJ1-2,-,TRBV29-1,-,CSVGQGYGYTF,TGCAGCGTAGGGCAGGGCTATGGCTACACCTTC
TRBJ1-6,-,TRBV14,-,CASSTPRGASLHF,TGTGCCAGCAGCACCCCACGGGGGGCGAGTCTTCACTTT
TRBJ2-5,-,TRBV5-1,-,CASSLGAASMRETQYF,TGCGCCAGCAGCTTGGGCGCGGCATCAATGAGAGAGACCCAGTACTTC
TRBJ2-6,-,TRBV24-1,once,CATRQVIYGGANVLTF,TGTGCCACCAGACAGGTAATATATGGTGGGGCCAACGTCCTGACTTTC
TRBJ1-1,-,TRBV30,-,CAWNRNTEAFF,TGTGCCTGGAACAGGAACACTGAAGCTTTCTTT
TRBJ1-1,-,TRBV27,-,CASSLNRGGVNTEAFF,TGTGCCAGCAGTTTAAACCGGGGAGGAGTAAACACTGAAGCTTTCTTT
TRBJ2-3,-,TRBV6-1,-,CASSERRLSTDTQYF,TGTGCCAGCAGTGAACGCAGGCTATCCACAGATACGCAGTATTTT
TRBJ2-1,-,TRBV19,few,CASSPWGDGYNEQFF,TGTGCCAGTAGCCCTTGGGGGGACGGTTACAATGAGCAGTTCTTC
TRBJ1-1,-,TRBV5-1,few,CAPSLLGGGGGTEAFF,TGCGCCCCCAGCTTGCTCGGGGGCGGGGGGGGCACTGAAGCTTTCTTT
TRBJ1-5,TRBD1,TRBV19,-,CASSRRSGGGQPQHF,TGTGCCAGTAGTAGAAGGTCAGGGGGCGGCCAGCCCCAGCATTTT
TRBJ1-4,-,TRBV19,-,CASSITSQLFF,TGTGCCAGTAGTATAACAAGTCAACTGTTTTTT
TRBJ2-1,TRBD2,TRBV29-1,-,CSVEGNSGSSYNEQFF,TGCAGCGTTGAAGGCAATAGCGGGAGTTCCTACAATGAGCAGTTCTTC
TRBJ1-1,-,TRBV19,-,CASSIKAAGTEAFF,TGTGCCAGTAGTATCAAGGCAGCAGGCACTGAAGCTTTCTTT
TRBJ1-2,TRBD1,TRBV29-1,-,CSAADREGDGYTF,TGCAGCGCCGCGGACAGGGAAGGAGATGGCTACACCTTC
TRBJ2-5,-,TRBV9,once,CASSVTARETQYF,TGTGCCAGCAGCGTGACGGCCAGGGAGACCCAGTACTTC
TRBJ2-3,TRBD2,TRBV3-1/TRBV3-2,-,CASSQSQAGGSGNTDTQYF,TGTGCCAGCAGCCAAAGTCAAGCGGGAGGATCGGGCAACACAGATACGCAGTATTTT
TRBJ2-2,-,TRBV19,-,CASSTGNLNTGELFF,TGTGCCAGTAGTACAGGGAATTTGAACACCGGGGAGCTGTTTTTT
TRBJ2-7,-,TRBV19,once,CASRKGGNSYEQYF,TGTGCCAGTAGGAAAGGGGGTAACTCCTACGAGCAGTACTTC
TRBJ2-3,-,TRBV25-1,-,CASRTIGGPSTQYF,TGTGCCAGCAGGACAATCGGGGGGCCCAGTACGCAGTATTTT
TRBJ1-2,TRBD1,TRBV29-1,-,CSVAGTGSYGYTF,TGCAGCGTGGCCGGGACAGGGAGCTATGGCTACACCTTC
TRBJ2-7,-,TRBV15,once,CATSRDLGGLREQYF,TGTGCCACCAGCAGAGATCTCGGAGGCCTCCGCGAGCAGTACTTC
TRBJ2-3,TRBD2,TRBV5-4,-,CASSGTGGSGDTQYF,TGTGCCAGCAGCGGGACGGGCGGGAGTGGAGATACGCAGTATTTT
TRBJ1-1,-,TRBV27,-,CASSFTIRGAEAFF,TGTGCCAGCAGTTTCACGATAAGGGGCGCTGAAGCTTTCTTT
TRBJ2-2,-,TRBV7-8,-,CASSALADLNTGELFF,TGTGCCAGCAGCGCTTTAGCGGATCTGAACACCGGGGAGCTGTTTTTT
TRBJ2-3,-,TRBV4-1,-,CASSQDGQYTDTQYF,TGCGCCAGCAGCCAAGATGGGCAGTACACAGATACGCAGTATTTT
TRBJ2-2,TRBD1,TRBV30,-,CAWSRQGAGELFF,TGTGCCTGGAGCCGACAGGGGGCCGGGGAGCTGTTTTTT
TRBJ1-2,-,TRBV10-3,-,CAIGSSGPYGYTF,TGTGCCATAGGGTCCAGCGGGCCCTATGGCTACACCTTC
TRBJ2-7,-,TRBV6-1,-,CASSDDSVYEQYF,TGTGCCAGCAGTGATGACAGTGTGTACGAGCAGTACTTC
TRBJ1-2,TRBD1,TRBV5-1,-,CASSLGQGVYGYTF,TGCGCCAGCAGCTTGGGTCAGGGGGTCTATGGCTACACCTTC
TRBJ2-3,-,TRBV30,-,CACTRDTGTDTQYF,TGTGCCTGCACCCGGGACACTGGTACAGATACGCAGTATTTT
TRBJ2-7,-,TRBV15,-,CATSNRQLYEQYF,TGTGCCACCAGCAACCGACAGCTTTACGAGCAGTACTTC
TRBJ1-1,-,TRBV18,-,CASSPIKTANTEAFF,TGTGCCAGCTCACCCATAAAGACAGCGAACACTGAAGCTTTCTTT
TRBJ2-7,TRBD1,TRBV29-1,-,CSPGTGVIYEQYF,TGCAGCCCCGGGACAGGGGTAATCTACGAGCAGTACTTC
TRBJ2-1,-,TRBV19,many,CASSMFGQSNEQFF,TGTGCCAGTAGTATGTTTGGACAGTCCAATGAGCAGTTCTTC